Listed below are T cell receptor beta chains from one sample, sequenced in a study of T-cell reconstitution after alpha-beta-depleted transplantation in children. TCRdb re-called the PCR reads through MiXCR, storing one row per CDR3 protein. This repertoire shows almost 600,000 distinct CDR3 sequences, around 27% found once; its top ten account for about 35%. Specimen: PBMCs, collected before TCRalphabeta/CD19-depleted stem cell transplant. The origin of the receptors is a boy in the first two years of life with Wiskott-Aldrich syndrome, due to receive a stem cell transplant. CDR3s include the opening cysteine and the closing phenylalanine or tryptophan. Fields, in order: D gene, clone size, V gene, J gene, CDR3 protein, CDR3 DNA. D genes are given only for firm matches. A row's size may be missing; if present it is once, few, many or a size class.

D: .
size: few
V: TRBV5-1
J: TRBJ1-5
CDR3: CASSLEGSRNQPQHF
DNA: TGCGCCAGCAGCTTGGAGGGGTCTCGCAATCAGCCCCAGCATTTT

D: .
size: .
V: TRBV5-1
J: TRBJ2-6
CDR3: CASSLEGYSGANVLTF
DNA: TGCGCCAGCAGCTTGGAGGGCTACTCTGGGGCCAACGTCCTGACTTTC

D: .
size: .
V: TRBV7-2
J: TRBJ2-1
CDR3: CASSSVRVGYNEQFF
DNA: TGTGCCAGCAGCTCTGTGAGGGTCGGGTACAATGAGCAGTTCTTC

D: TRBD1
size: .
V: TRBV28
J: TRBJ1-2
CDR3: CASSPFPRITGGRNYGYTF
DNA: TGTGCCAGCAGCCCCTTTCCTCGGATCACAGGGGGTCGGAACTATGGCTACACCTTC

D: TRBD1
size: few
V: TRBV15
J: TRBJ2-6
CDR3: CATSIRLDRAGANVLTF
DNA: TGTGCCACCAGCATACGCCTGGACAGGGCTGGGGCCAACGTCCTGACTTTC

D: .
size: once
V: TRBV5-1
J: TRBJ2-7
CDR3: CASSLEQALYEQYF
DNA: TGCGCCAGCAGCTTGGAACAGGCCCTCTACGAGCAGTACTTC

D: TRBD1
size: .
V: TRBV7-2
J: TRBJ1-2
CDR3: CASSLWGQGKTTF
DNA: TGTGCCAGCAGCTTATGGGGACAGGGTAAGACCACCTTC

D: TRBD2
size: .
V: TRBV4-1
J: TRBJ2-3
CDR3: CASMGLAGGIRSTDTQYF
DNA: TGCGCCAGCATGGGACTAGCGGGAGGGATAAGATCCACAGATACGCAGTATTTT

D: .
size: .
V: TRBV20-1
J: TRBJ1-4
CDR3: CSAPGTDNEKLFF
DNA: TGCAGTGCTCCCGGGACGGATAATGAAAAACTGTTTTTT

D: TRBD1
size: .
V: TRBV15
J: TRBJ2-5
CDR3: CATSRGVGTAQETQYF
DNA: TGTGCCACCAGCAGAGGCGTCGGGACAGCTCAAGAGACCCAGTACTTC

D: .
size: .
V: TRBV20-1
J: TRBJ2-5
CDR3: CSARLTGAISGTQYF
DNA: TGCAGTGCTCGTTTAACTGGGGCCATTTCAGGGACCCAGTACTTC

D: .
size: .
V: TRBV5-1
J: TRBJ2-3
CDR3: CASSAGGPDTQYF
DNA: TGCGCCAGCAGCGCAGGAGGGCCGGATACGCAGTATTTT

D: TRBD2
size: few
V: TRBV7-2
J: TRBJ2-3
CDR3: CASSPRTSGTTDTQYF
DNA: TGTGCCAGCAGCCCGAGGACTAGCGGAACCACAGATACGCAGTATTTT

D: .
size: .
V: TRBV27
J: TRBJ2-4
CDR3: CASSFKSTIHPDIQYF
DNA: TGTGCCAGCAGTTTCAAGTCGACGATCCATCCGGACATTCAGTACTTC

D: TRBD2
size: .
V: TRBV5-1
J: TRBJ2-1
CDR3: CASSLGSGAGECFF
DNA: TGCGCCAGCAGCTTGGGGTCGGGCGCGGGGGAGTGCTTCTTC

D: .
size: few
V: TRBV29-1
J: TRBJ2-6
CDR3: CSVRSGANVLTF
DNA: TGCAGCGTTAGGTCTGGGGCCAACGTCCTGACTTTC